The source of this T cell receptor beta chain is a study of CD8 T cells in ankylosing spondylitis. TCRdb itself ran the 5' RACE reads through MiXCR, one entry per CDR3 protein. Among approximately 250,000 distinct CDR3 sequences listed, 8% to 10% were seen once. CDR3 length equals 15 residues. The V and J ends lost 8 bases and 0 bases respectively, with 14 bases between them. Germline CDR1 is SNHLY and CDR2 is FYNNEI. This clonotype was seen repeatedly, ten times or more. The sample comprised blood, either unsorted or a sorted T cell fraction (not recorded which). The chain has TRBV2 and TRBJ1-3; D perhaps matches TRBD1 (5 bases). This TCR derives from a female donor with ankylosing spondylitis or in good health (not recorded which). The CDR3 here is CASGGWQGSGNTIYF. The DNA of the CDR3 is TGTGCCAGCGGAGGGTGGCAGGGCTCTGGAAACACCATATATTTT.